This T cell receptor beta chain emerged from a study of blood T cell repertoires in COVID-19. Using immunoSEQ multiplex PCR, the repertoire was profiled, and TCRdb retains in-frame clones only, with some absent. The table shows just over 650,000 clones, with about 87% occurring only once. Germline CDR1 is SGHAT and CDR2 is FQNNGV. Between the trimmed V and J ends, which lost 3 bases and 5 bases, there was a span of 10 bases. The CDR3 is 13 amino acids. This clone appeared a few times. The rearrangement uses TRBV11-2 and TRBJ1-1, with D unclear. Specimen: peripheral blood. This clonotype was sampled from a woman younger than 30 with acute or convalescent COVID-19. The CDR3, as DNA: TGTGCCAGCAGCTTCGAACGGGAAACTGAAGCTTTCTTT. This encodes CASSFERETEAFF.